Here is one TCR beta chain with its context. The source of the sample is a study of blood T cell repertoires in COVID-19. Original handling: Estimation of nucleated cell counts relied on the amplification of reference gene primers. Here immunoSEQ multiplex PCR was the method, and the copy in TCRdb shows in-frame clones only, minus some. V and J calls and clone size are copied from that table; D and trimming were computed from the DNA. The table includes roughly 200,000 clones, 85% to 90% detected once. CDR1 is MNHEY and CDR2 is SVGAGI in the germline V gene. Between the trimmed V and J ends, which lost 6 bases and 0 bases, there was a span of 9 bases. The CDR3 is made up of 15 amino acids.

Material: peripheral blood. This chain uses TRBV6-5 with TRBJ1-6; no definite D call. This receptor was obtained from a man older than 75 with acute or convalescent COVID-19. The CDR3 is CASSSQSSYNSPLHF. In nucleotides, the CDR3 is TGTGCCAGCAGCTCACAGAGCTCCTATAATTCACCCCTCCACTTT.